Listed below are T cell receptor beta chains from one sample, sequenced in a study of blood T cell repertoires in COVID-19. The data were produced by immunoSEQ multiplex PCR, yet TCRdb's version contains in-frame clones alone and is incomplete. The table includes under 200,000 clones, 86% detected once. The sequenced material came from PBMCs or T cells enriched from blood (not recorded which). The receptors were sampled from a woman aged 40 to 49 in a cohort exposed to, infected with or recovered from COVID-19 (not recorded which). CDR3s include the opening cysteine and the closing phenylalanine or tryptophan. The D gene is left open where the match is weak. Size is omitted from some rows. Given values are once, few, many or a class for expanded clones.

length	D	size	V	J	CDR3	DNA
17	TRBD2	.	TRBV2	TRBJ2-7	CASSGGTSGRDSYEQYF	TGTGCCAGCAGTGGAGGTACTAGCGGGAGGGACAGCTACGAGCAGTACTTC
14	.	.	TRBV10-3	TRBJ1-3	CAVNPGLSGNTIYF	TGTGCCGTAAATCCCGGACTCTCTGGAAACACCATATATTTT
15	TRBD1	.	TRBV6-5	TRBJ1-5	CASSKQGDSNQPQHF	TGTGCCAGCAGTAAACAGGGGGATAGCAATCAGCCCCAGCATTTT
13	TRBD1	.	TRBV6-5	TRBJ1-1	CASSRTGGIEAFF	TGTGCCAGCAGTCGGACAGGGGGCATTGAAGCTTTCTTT
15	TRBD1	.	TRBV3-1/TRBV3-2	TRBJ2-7	CASSDRGKASYEQYF	TGTGCCAGCAGCGACAGGGGTAAAGCGTCCTACGAGCAGTACTTC
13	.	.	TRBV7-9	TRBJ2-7	CASSLVGLYEQYF	TGTGCCAGCAGCTTAGTGGGCCTCTACGAGCAGTACTTC
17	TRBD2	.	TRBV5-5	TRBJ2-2	CASSLLAGGPNTGELFF	TGTGCCAGCAGCTTATTAGCGGGAGGGCCTAACACCGGGGAGCTGTTTTTT
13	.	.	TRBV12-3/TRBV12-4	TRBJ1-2	CASSHAPGGSYTF	TGTGCCAGCAGCCACGCCCCGGGTGGTAGCTACACCTTC
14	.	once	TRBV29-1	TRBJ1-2	CSVESGRGGYGYTF	TGCAGCGTTGAATCAGGACGGGGGGGCTATGGCTACACCTTC
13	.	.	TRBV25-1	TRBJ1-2	CASSMGGTYGYTF	TGTGCCAGCTCTATGGGGGGGACCTATGGCTACACCTTC
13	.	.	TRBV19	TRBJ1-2	CASSKFVADGYTF	TGTGCCAGTAGTAAATTTGTAGCCGATGGCTACACCTTC
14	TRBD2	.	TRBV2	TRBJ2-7	CASGVLAVSYEQYF	TGTGCCAGCGGGGTACTAGCGGTCTCCTACGAGCAGTACTTC
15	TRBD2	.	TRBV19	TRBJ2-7	CASSPGLAGDYEQYF	TGTGCCAGTAGCCCGGGACTAGCGGGAGATTACGAGCAGTACTTC
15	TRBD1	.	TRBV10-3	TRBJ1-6	CAISDQTGINSPLHF	TGTGCCATCAGTGACCAGACAGGGATTAATTCACCCCTCCACTTT
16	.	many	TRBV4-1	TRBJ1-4	CASSQGRRRGDEKLFF	TGCGCCAGCAGCCAAGGTCGACGGCGGGGGGATGAAAAACTGTTTTTT
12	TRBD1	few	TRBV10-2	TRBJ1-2	CASMRDSYGYTF	TGCGCCAGCATGCGGGACAGCTATGGCTACACCTTC
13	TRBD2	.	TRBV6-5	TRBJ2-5	CASSLRGSETQYF	TGTGCCAGCAGCTTGCGGGGGTCGGAGACCCAGTACTTC
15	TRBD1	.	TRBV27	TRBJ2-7	CASRRRGQGPYEQYF	TGTGCCAGCAGAAGAAGGGGACAGGGGCCTTACGAGCAGTACTTC
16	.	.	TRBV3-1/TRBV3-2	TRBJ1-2	CASSQEIGGNLYGYTF	TGTGCCAGCAGCCAAGAAATTGGAGGCAACCTTTATGGCTACACCTTC
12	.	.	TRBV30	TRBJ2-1	CAWSTTYNEQFF	TGTGCCTGGAGTACTACCTACAATGAGCAGTTCTTC
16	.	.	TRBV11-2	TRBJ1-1	CASSQGPRVVGTEAFF	TGTGCCAGCAGCCAAGGCCCTCGGGTTGTGGGCACTGAAGCTTTCTTT
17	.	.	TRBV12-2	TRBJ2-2	CASRLRLAGVSTGELFF	TGTGCAAGTCGCCTCAGACTAGCGGGAGTGTCAACCGGGGAGCTGTTTTTT
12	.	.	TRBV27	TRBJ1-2	CASSAGNYGYTF	TGTGCCAGCAGTGCGGGGAACTATGGCTACACCTTC
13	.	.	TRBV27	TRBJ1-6	CASSYRASSPLHF	TGTGCCAGCAGTTACAGGGCTAGTTCACCCCTCCACTTT
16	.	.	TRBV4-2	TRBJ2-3	CASSPGLAVSTDTQYF	TGTGCCAGCAGCCCGGGATTAGCGGTTAGCACAGATACGCAGTATTTT
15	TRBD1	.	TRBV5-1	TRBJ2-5	CASSSQGALVETQYF	TGCGCCAGCAGCTCACAGGGGGCGTTAGTAGAGACCCAGTACTTC
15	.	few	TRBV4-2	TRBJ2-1	CASSQRRGTYNEQFF	TGTGCCAGCAGCCAGCGGCGGGGCACCTACAATGAGCAGTTCTTC
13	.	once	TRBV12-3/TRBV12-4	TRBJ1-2	CASSPGGALGYTF	TGTGCCAGCAGCCCCGGGGGGGCACTTGGCTACACCTTC
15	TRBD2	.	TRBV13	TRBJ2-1	CASSLPGGSYNEQFF	TGTGCCAGCAGCTTACCGGGGGGGTCCTACAATGAGCAGTTCTTC
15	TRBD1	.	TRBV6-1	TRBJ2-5	CASSDLTGVPETQYF	TGTGCCAGCAGTGACCTGACAGGGGTCCCAGAGACCCAGTACTTC
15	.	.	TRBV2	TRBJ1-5	CASSEARQNNQPQHF	TGTGCCAGCAGTGAAGCGCGACAGAACAATCAGCCCCAGCATTTT